Below, 28 T cell receptor beta chains from the same sample are listed, as sequenced in a study of T cell changes during pregnancy in multiple sclerosis. TCRdb's copy holds only in-frame clones and misses some; the assay was immunoSEQ multiplex PCR. The sample has about 47,000 clones; 80% to 95% are singletons. Sequenced here: peripheral blood, sampled after pregnancy. These receptors were collected from a female donor with multiple sclerosis, enrolled in a pregnancy study.

The V call is TRBV29-1, the J call TRBJ2-3; D uncertain. Trimming left V 2 bases short and J 0 bases short, with 9 bases between. This CDR3 comprises 14 residues. CDR1 is SQVTM and CDR2 is ANQGSEA in the germline V gene. The CDR3 here is CSVESQASTDTQYF. The DNA of the CDR3 is TGCAGCGTTGAAAGTCAGGCTAGCACAGATACGCAGTATTTT.

CDR3 sequence reads: CASSITGGETQYF. Written as DNA, the CDR3 is TGTGCCAGCAGTATCACAGGGGGAGAGACCCAGTACTTC. The chain recombines TRBV27 with TRBJ2-5, with 8 nucleotides matching TRBD1. The trim removed 5 bases at V and 4 bases at J, leaving 3 bases unmatched. This CDR3 spans 13 amino acids. CDR1 MNHEY and CDR2 SMNVEV come from the germline V gene (reference sequence).

The chain is built from TRBV4-1 and TRBJ2-1; D gene ambiguous. Trimming took off 7 bases at V and 7 bases at J, with 17 bases between the two ends. The CDR3 spans 14 residues. CDR1 is MGHRA, CDR2 YSYEKL, per germline. The CDR3 is CASKSVVGGNEQFF. The DNA for the CDR3 is TGCGCCAGCAAATCGGTTGTCGGCGGAAATGAGCAGTTCTTC.

CDR3 sequence reads: CASSSKTGNYGYTF. The DNA of the CDR3 is TGTGCCAGCAGCTCAAAGACAGGGAACTATGGCTACACCTTC. The V call is TRBV5-4, the J call TRBJ1-2; 7 nucleotides line up with TRBD1. The CDR3 contains 14 residues. Germline V gene lookup returns CDR1 SGHNT and CDR2 YYREEE (reference sequence). J gave up 2 bases and V 3 bases, and 4 bases lay outside the gene matches.

V and J are TRBV7-8 and TRBJ2-3; tentatively, D is TRBD2 (5 bases). The CDR3 runs 14 residues. Trimming stripped 1 base from V and 2 bases from J, with 7 bases between. Per germline, CDR1 SGHVS and CDR2 FQNEAQ. The CDR3 loop reads CASSLGRDTDTQYF. CDR3 DNA sequence: TGTGCCAGCAGCTTAGGCCGGGACACAGATACGCAGTATTTT.

V and J are TRBV5-4 and TRBJ2-1; 7 nucleotides match TRBD2. The V segment lost 1 base and the J segment 10 bases; nucleotides outside the gene matches: 2. Germline V gene lookup returns CDR1 SGHNT and CDR2 YYREEE (reference sequence). The CDR3 loop spans 12 amino acids. This CDR3 is CASSLPAGEQFF. The CDR3 DNA follows: TGTGCCAGCAGCTTGCCAGCGGGGGAGCAGTTCTTC.

This sequence joins TRBV19 and TRBJ1-6; 8 bases are shared with TRBD1. The germline V gene has CDR1 LNHDA and CDR2 SQIVND (reference sequence). V gave up 5 bases and J gave up 11 bases; unmatched junction bases: 8. CDR3 size: 14 residues. DNA for the CDR3: TGTGCCAGTAGTCGCGACAGGGGAAGGACACCCCTCCACTTT. Translating it yields CASSRDRGRTPLHF.

The V and J genes are TRBV15 and TRBJ2-7; D possibly corresponds to TRBD2 (7 bases). Trimming removed 0 bases at V and 3 bases at J, with 15 bases between. From germline, CDR1 is LNHNV and CDR2 YYDKDF (reference sequence). This CDR3 has 16 amino acids. CDR3 sequence reads: CATSRERGGADYEQYF. The CDR3 DNA follows: TGTGCCACCAGCAGAGAGCGTGGGGGGGCGGACTACGAGCAGTACTTC. Combining the CDR3 with reference TRBV15 and TRBJ2-7 gives the whole variable domain DAMVIQNPRYQVTQFGKPVTLSCSQTLNHNVMYWYQQKSSQAPKLLFHYYDKDFNNEADTPDNFQSRRPNTSFCFLDIRSPGLGDTAMYLCATSRERGGADYEQYFGPGTRLTVT.

The chain joins TRBV4-3 to TRBJ1-1, with D unclear. Looked up from germline, CDR1 is LGHNA and CDR2 is YSLEER. The CDR3 spans 13 residues. With 0 bases removed from V and 7 bases from J, the gap between germline ends came to 9 bases. In DNA form, the CDR3 reads TGCGCCAGCAGCCAAGAAAGGGCGGGTGAAGCTTTCTTT. This encodes CASSQERAGEAFF.

J is TRBJ2-5 and V is TRBV15; 7 nucleotides align to TRBD2. The CDR3 length is 13 residues. Germline CDR1 reads LNHNV; CDR2 reads YYDKDF (reference sequence). V lost 5 bases, J lost 7 bases, and 7 bases stayed unmatched. This chain's CDR3 is CATSGSGSGTQYF. The DNA for the CDR3 is TGTGCCACCAGCGGTAGCGGGTCCGGGACCCAGTACTTC.

The chain joins TRBV2 to TRBJ1-4, with D possibly TRBD1 on 5 matching bases. The CDR3 consists of 14 residues. CDR1 and CDR2 from the germline V gene are SNHLY and FYNNEI. Trimming took off 2 bases at V and 4 bases at J, with 8 bases between the two ends. CDR3 nucleotide sequence: TGTGCCAGCAGTGAAAACAGGTTTAATGAAAAACTGTTTTTT. Amino acids: CASSENRFNEKLFF.

The CDR3 region has the DNA TGTGCCAGCAGCCCACCGGGACTAGCGGGGGACAATGAGCAGTTCTTC. Amino acid sequence: CASSPPGLAGDNEQFF. The J gene is TRBJ2-1, the V gene TRBV7-2; 14 bases align to TRBD2. Looked up from germline, CDR1 is SGHTA and CDR2 is FQGNSA. The CDR3 consists of 16 residues. V lost 5 bases and J lost 5; bases outside the gene matches: 5.

The chain links TRBV11-2 to TRBJ1-1; D may be TRBD1 (6 bases). This CDR3 is 14 amino acids long. The V gene's germline CDR1 is SGHAT and CDR2 FQNNGV. V lost 5 bases and J 2 bases, leaving 12 bases between the germline ends. The CDR3 bases are TGTGCCAGCAGCCTTCGACAGGATAACACTGAAGCTTTCTTT. Encoded protein: CASSLRQDNTEAFF.

The V gene is TRBV6-1, the J gene TRBJ2-3; 8 nucleotides match TRBD1. CDR3 length equals 15 residues. V dropped 3 bases and J dropped 5; count of bases not matched to a gene: 7. Germline V gene data show CDR1 as MNHNS and CDR2 as SASEGT. The CDR3 DNA follows: TGTGCCAGCAGTGAGCCTGGACAGGGTTTAGATACGCAGTATTTT. The encoded protein is CASSEPGQGLDTQYF.

This clone was detected once. The gene calls are TRBV19 and TRBJ1-5; 8 nucleotides line up with TRBD1. This CDR3 spans 16 amino acids. CDR1 and CDR2 from the germline V gene are LNHDA and SQIVND (reference sequence). The trim removed 5 bases at V and 3 bases at J, leaving 9 bases unmatched. CDR3: CASSGTGGTNNQPQHF. In nucleotides, the CDR3 is TGTGCCAGTAGTGGAACAGGGGGGACGAACAATCAGCCCCAGCATTTT.

This rearrangement joins TRBV5-4 to TRBJ1-1, with D hard to call. Germline assignment: CDR1 SGHNT and CDR2 YYREEE (reference sequence). There are 14 residues in the CDR3. V was pared by 2 bases and J by 0 bases, with 8 bases between. The CDR3 DNA follows: TGTGCCAGCAGCTTCCTACAGATGAACACTGAAGCTTTCTTT. As protein: CASSFLQMNTEAFF.

The V and J genes are TRBV9 and TRBJ1-2, with D maybe TRBD1 (5 bases). Germline loops: CDR1 SGDLS, CDR2 YYNGEE. V shed 0 bases and J shed 3 bases, with 12 bases lying between them. The length of the CDR3 is 15 residues. CDR3 amino acids: CASSVGDSLYYGYTF. In DNA, the CDR3 is TGTGCCAGCAGCGTAGGAGACAGCCTCTACTATGGCTACACCTTC.

As for this clone: The junction shows a germline mismatch at one end, possibly a read error. The chain links TRBV7-2 to TRBJ2-7, with TRBD2 matching 11 bases. The length of the CDR3 is 13 residues. Germline V lookup: CDR1 SGHTA, CDR2 FQGNSA. The DNA for the CDR3 is TGTGCCAGCAGTTTAGCGGGGGGGCAGGAGCAGTACTTC. This translates into CASSLAGGQEQYF.

The chain's CDR3 is CASSERTGDSGNTIYF. Written as DNA, the CDR3 is TGTGCCAGCAGTGAAAGGACAGGGGATTCCGGAAACACCATATATTTT. J is TRBJ1-3 and V is TRBV6-1; 9 bases align to TRBD1. The CDR3 has 16 amino acids. Germline lookup yields CDR1 MNHNS and CDR2 SASEGT. The junction had 6 bases not matched to a gene; V was cut back by 2 bases and J by 4 bases.

J is TRBJ1-2 and V is TRBV4-2, with D possibly matching TRBD1 (5 bases). V shed 4 bases and J shed 5 bases, with 8 bases lying between them. Germline CDR1 reads LGHNA; CDR2 reads YNFKEQ. The CDR3 is 12 residues long. CDR3 region: CASSLDRYGYTF. The DNA of the CDR3 is TGTGCCAGCAGCCTAGACAGATATGGCTACACCTTC.

The chain is built from TRBV5-4 and TRBJ1-2; TRBD1 agrees at 9 bases. The junction had 5 bases not matched to a gene; V was cut back by 4 bases and J by 1 base. Germline V gene lookup returns CDR1 SGHNT and CDR2 YYREEE (reference sequence). This CDR3 contains 15 residues. CDR3 nucleotides: TGTGCCAGCAGCCCTGGGGACAGGGATAACTATGGCTACACCTTC. Translating it yields CASSPGDRDNYGYTF.

This clone occurred once. The chain is built from TRBV6-1 and TRBJ1-5, with 8 bases that match TRBD1. Germline V gene sequence: CDR1 MNHNS, CDR2 SASEGT. J was trimmed by 7 bases and V by 3 bases; bases with no gene match: 8. The CDR3 extends over 15 amino acids. The CDR3 spells CASSEPGGFGQPQHF. The CDR3 DNA reads as TGTGCCAGCAGTGAGCCAGGGGGCTTCGGCCAGCCCCAGCATTTT.

With regard to this clone: Distinct nucleotide sequences in the sample also encode this CDR3. The chain recombines TRBV9 with TRBJ2-3; D unclear. CDR1 SGDLS and CDR2 YYNGEE come from the germline V gene. V lost 0 bases to trimming and J lost 4 bases, with 3 bases between them. CDR3 length: 12 amino acids. DNA for the CDR3: TGTGCCAGCAGCGTAGGAGCAGATACGCAGTATTTT. Protein product: CASSVGADTQYF.

The chain is built from TRBV7-3 and TRBJ2-1, with 8 positions matching TRBD1. The V gene's germline CDR1 is SGHTA and CDR2 FQGTGA. The length of the CDR3 is 14 residues. The ends lost 5 bases at V and 5 bases at J; junction bases unmatched: 5. This CDR3 is CASSPQGADNEQFF. CDR3 sequence (DNA): TGTGCCAGCAGCCCCCAGGGGGCCGACAATGAGCAGTTCTTC.

CDR3 coding DNA: TGTGCCATCAGGGGGACAGGGGGCACTGAAGCTTTCTTT. Translated: CAIRGTGGTEAFF. The chain employs TRBV10-3 and TRBJ1-1, with TRBD1 identical over 11 bases. Germline V gives CDR1 ENHRY, CDR2 SYGVKD. V lost 6 bases, J lost 4 bases, and 1 base stayed unmatched. CDR3 size: 13 residues.

J is TRBJ1-2 and V is TRBV4-3; the D gene is possibly TRBD1 (5 bases). Between the trimmed V and J ends, which lost 3 bases and 5 bases, there was a span of 16 bases. The germline V gene has CDR1 LGHNA and CDR2 YSLEER. The CDR3 totals 15 residues. Here the CDR3 DNA reads TGCGCCAGCAGCCAGAGCAGGACACGATCGTATGGCTACACCTTC. The encoded protein is CASSQSRTRSYGYTF.

This clone was detected only a few times. The CDR3, as DNA: TGTGCCAGCAGTGACTCGGCCAGCGGGGACTACAATGAGCAGTTCTTC. This translates into CASSDSASGDYNEQFF. The V call is TRBV6-4, the J call TRBJ2-1; 7 bases are shared with TRBD2. CDR1 is MRHNA, CDR2 SNTAGT, per germline. After removal of 0 bases from V and 3 bases from J, the junction contained 5 bases not matched to a gene. This CDR3 region has 16 residues.

On this clone itself: The junction differs from germline at one of its ends, possibly a read error. V gene TRBV5-3 combines with J gene TRBJ2-2; the match to TRBD1 covers 8 bases. TRBV5-3 is designated an ORF whose function remains uncertain. This CDR3 contains 15 residues. The CDR3 region is CARSLGTGNTGELFF. The CDR3 DNA follows: TGTGCCAGAAGTTTGGGGACAGGGAACACCGGGGAGCTGTTTTTT.